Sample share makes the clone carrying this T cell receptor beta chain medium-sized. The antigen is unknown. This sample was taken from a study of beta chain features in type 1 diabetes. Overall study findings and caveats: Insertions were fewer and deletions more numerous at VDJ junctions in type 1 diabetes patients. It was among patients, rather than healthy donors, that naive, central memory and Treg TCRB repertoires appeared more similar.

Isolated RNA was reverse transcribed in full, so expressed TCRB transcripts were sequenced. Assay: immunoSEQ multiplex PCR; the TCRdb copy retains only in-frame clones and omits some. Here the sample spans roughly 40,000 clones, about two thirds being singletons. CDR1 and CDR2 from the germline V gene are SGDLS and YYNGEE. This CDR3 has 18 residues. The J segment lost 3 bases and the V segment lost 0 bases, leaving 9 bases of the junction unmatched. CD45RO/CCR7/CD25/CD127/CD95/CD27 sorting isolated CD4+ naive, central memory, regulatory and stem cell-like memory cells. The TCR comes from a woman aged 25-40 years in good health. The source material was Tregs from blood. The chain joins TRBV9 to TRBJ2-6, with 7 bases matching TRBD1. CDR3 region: CASSVEGQVRRGANVLTF. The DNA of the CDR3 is TGTGCCAGCAGCGTAGAAGGACAGGTTCGGCGTGGGGCCAACGTCCTGACTTTC.